A selection of T cell receptor beta chains follows, all from one sample in a study of somatic mutations in cytotoxic T cells in rheumatoid arthritis. The method was immunoSEQ multiplex PCR; TCRdb's version includes in-frame clones alone and lacks a portion of them. Of about 12,000 clones in the sample, 70% to 85% were seen once. The specimen was CD8+ T cells sorted from blood. These receptor sequences come from a woman in her forties in good health. The conserved cysteine and the conserved F or W are not part of the CDR3 here.

v_gene	j_gene	CDR3aa
TRBV7-6	TRBJ2-7	ASSLLSGASSYEQY
TRBV7-9	TRBJ1-4	ASSGDRGPINEKLF
TRBV6-4	TRBJ1-1	ASSEGGISEAF
TRBV28	TRBJ1-3	ASAKAGSGNTIY
TRBV29-1	TRBJ2-4	SVVLAAKAKNIQY
TRBV11-1	TRBJ2-2	ASSTGKNTGELF
TRBV20-1	TRBJ2-2	SAPEDGELF
TRBV28	TRBJ2-1	ASSLGGTGTRYNEQF
TRBV11-2	TRBJ1-3	ASSLGSGAYSGNTIY
TRBV10-3	TRBJ2-6	AIRRQAQFSGANVLT
TRBV19	TRBJ1-5	ASTSPPGVNQPQH
TRBV9	TRBJ2-1	ASSHTGLAGNEQF
TRBV7-8	TRBJ2-1	ASSQFFSYNEQF
TRBV6-6	TRBJ2-3	ASSQGLPPTDTQY
TRBV29-1	TRBJ1-2	SVENTYYGYT
TRBV6-4	TRBJ2-1	ASSPGVADYNEQF
TRBV11-2	TRBJ2-5	ASSPGGGIETQY
TRBV27	TRBJ2-2	ASSSLGLVSNTGELF
TRBV2	TRBJ1-1	ASSEKTENTEAF
TRBV2	TRBJ2-1	ASSEELAGVLYNEQF
TRBV18	TRBJ2-1	ASSPPAGGLNEQF
TRBV11-2	TRBJ1-3	ASSLGGSGNTIY
TRBV4-3	TRBJ1-1	ASSQESRGVTEAF
TRBV9	TRBJ2-3	ASSVARGDSTDTQY
TRBV27	TRBJ2-3	ASSLTAGGDTQY
TRBV10-2	TRBJ2-1	ASSRSGQGFYNEQF
TRBV5-1	TRBJ1-3	ASSLLPGPLNTIY
TRBV5-1	TRBJ1-2	ASSLGGRTTGYT
TRBV15	TRBJ2-1	ATSRDLGDNEQF
TRBV5-4	TRBJ2-1	ASSSQGYFYNEQF
TRBV7-8	TRBJ1-1	ASVSRGGTGVGEAF
TRBV7-3	TRBJ2-1	ASSSDYRSYNEQF
TRBV29-1	TRBJ2-1	SLQLGNEQF
TRBV28	TRBJ1-2	ASSPFRPGTVTYGYT
TRBV6-1	TRBJ2-1	ASTPMRTGGGEQF
TRBV30	TRBJ1-1	AWSVQGIEAF
TRBV18	TRBJ1-1	ASSPPGGEAF
TRBV13	TRBJ2-5	ASSLETDPTQY
TRBV6-5	TRBJ1-2	ASSYTLTGFGYT
TRBV7-9	TRBJ1-1	ASSPLRAVLNTEAF
TRBV27	TRBJ2-7	ASSPSNPIYEQY
TRBV7-9	TRBJ2-1	ASSLGTVNEQF
TRBV5-5	TRBJ1-2	ASSPDRANYGYT
TRBV10-2	TRBJ1-5	ASQGASNQPQH
TRBV2	TRBJ2-1	ASSEAWLEQF
TRBV7-9	TRBJ2-1	ASSLVGTEQF
TRBV10-3	TRBJ1-2	AISPGQGFMDGYT
TRBV7-9	TRBJ2-1	ASRDGGSSYNEQF
TRBV16	TRBJ2-6	ASSHFTGDSSGANVLT
TRBV7-3	TRBJ1-1	ASSLSGGANTEAF
TRBV29-1	TRBJ1-2	SVELEGAYGYT